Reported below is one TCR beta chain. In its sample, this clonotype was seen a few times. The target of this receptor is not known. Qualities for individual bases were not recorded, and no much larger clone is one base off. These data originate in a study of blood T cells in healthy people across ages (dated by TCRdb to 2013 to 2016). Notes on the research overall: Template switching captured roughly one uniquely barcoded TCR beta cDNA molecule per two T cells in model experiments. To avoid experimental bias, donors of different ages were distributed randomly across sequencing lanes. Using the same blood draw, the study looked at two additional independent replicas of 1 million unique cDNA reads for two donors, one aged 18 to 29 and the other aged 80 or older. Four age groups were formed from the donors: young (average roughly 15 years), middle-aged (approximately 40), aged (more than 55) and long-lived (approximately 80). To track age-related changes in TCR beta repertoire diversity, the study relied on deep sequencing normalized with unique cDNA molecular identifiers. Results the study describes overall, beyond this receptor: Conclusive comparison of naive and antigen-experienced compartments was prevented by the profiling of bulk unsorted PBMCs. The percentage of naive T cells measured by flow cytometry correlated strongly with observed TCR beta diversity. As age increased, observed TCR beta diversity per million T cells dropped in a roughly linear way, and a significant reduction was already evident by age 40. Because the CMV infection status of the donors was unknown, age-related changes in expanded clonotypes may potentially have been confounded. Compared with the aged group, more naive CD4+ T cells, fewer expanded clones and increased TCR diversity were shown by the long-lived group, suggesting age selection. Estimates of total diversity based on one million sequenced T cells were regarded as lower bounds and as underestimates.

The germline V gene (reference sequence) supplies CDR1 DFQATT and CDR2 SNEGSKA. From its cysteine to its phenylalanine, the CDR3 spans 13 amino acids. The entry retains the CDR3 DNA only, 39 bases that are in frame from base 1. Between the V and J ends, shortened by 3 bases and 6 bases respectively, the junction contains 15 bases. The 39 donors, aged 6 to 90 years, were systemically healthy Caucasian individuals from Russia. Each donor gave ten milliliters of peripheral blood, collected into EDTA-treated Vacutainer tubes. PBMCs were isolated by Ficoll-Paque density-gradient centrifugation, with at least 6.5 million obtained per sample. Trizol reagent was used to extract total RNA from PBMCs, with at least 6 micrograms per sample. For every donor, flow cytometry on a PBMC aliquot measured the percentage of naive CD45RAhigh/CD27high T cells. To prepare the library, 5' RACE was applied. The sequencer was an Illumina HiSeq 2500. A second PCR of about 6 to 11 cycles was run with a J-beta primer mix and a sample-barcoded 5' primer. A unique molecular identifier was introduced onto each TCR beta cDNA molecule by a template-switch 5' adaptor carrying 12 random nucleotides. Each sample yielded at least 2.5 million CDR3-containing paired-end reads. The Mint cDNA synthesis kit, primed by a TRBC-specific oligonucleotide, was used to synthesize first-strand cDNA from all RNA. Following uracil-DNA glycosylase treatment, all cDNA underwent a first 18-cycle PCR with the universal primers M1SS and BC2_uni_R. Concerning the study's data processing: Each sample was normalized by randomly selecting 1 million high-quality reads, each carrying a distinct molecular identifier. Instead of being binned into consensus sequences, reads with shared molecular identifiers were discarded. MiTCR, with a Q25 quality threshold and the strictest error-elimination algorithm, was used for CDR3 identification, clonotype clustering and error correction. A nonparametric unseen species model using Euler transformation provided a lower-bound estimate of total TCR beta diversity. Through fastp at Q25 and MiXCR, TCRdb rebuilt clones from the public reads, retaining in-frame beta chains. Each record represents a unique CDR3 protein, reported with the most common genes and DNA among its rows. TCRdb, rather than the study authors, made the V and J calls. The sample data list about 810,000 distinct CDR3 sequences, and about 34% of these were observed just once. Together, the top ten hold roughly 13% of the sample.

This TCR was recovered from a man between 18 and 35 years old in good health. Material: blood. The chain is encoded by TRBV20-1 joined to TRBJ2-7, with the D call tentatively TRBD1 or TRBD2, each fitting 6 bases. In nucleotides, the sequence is TGCAGTGCTAGCCGGGGGCTAACGAGCGAGCAGTACTTC. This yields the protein CSASRGLTSEQYF.